Shown below are 13 T cell receptor beta chains from a single sample sequenced in a study of blood T cell repertoires in COVID-19. The method was immunoSEQ multiplex PCR; TCRdb's version includes in-frame clones alone and lacks a portion of them. The repertoire holds 160,000 or so clones, approximately 84% seen once, with roughly 1.2% in the top ten. Sequencing was performed on PBMCs or T cells enriched from blood (not recorded which). These receptors originate from a human donor with acute COVID-19. The donor label of this sample is uncertain.

The rearrangement links TRBV27 to TRBJ2-1, with TRBD2 matching over 7 bases. Trimming at V came to 8 bases and at J to 1 base, leaving 2 bases not matched to a gene. Germline V lookup: CDR1 MNHEY, CDR2 SMNVEV (reference sequence). The CDR3 covers 13 residues. The CDR3 sequence: CASAGVSYNEQFF. For the CDR3, the DNA is TGTGCCAGCGCGGGGGTGTCCTACAATGAGCAGTTCTTC.

This clone has just a few counts. The sample holds other DNA sequences that translate to the same CDR3. V is TRBV18 and J is TRBJ1-1; D may be TRBD1 (5 bases). The germline V gene encodes CDR1 KGHSH and CDR2 LQKENI. The germline V and J ends were trimmed by 2 bases and 1 base, with 5 bases remaining between them. CDR3 length equals 13 residues. The CDR3 DNA is TGTGCCAGCTCACCAGGACAGAACACTGAAGCTTTCTTT. This encodes CASSPGQNTEAFF.

V gene TRBV5-4 combines with J gene TRBJ1-2; maybe TRBD1 (5 bases). Trimming cost V 4 bases and J 6 bases, with 13 bases left between them. The CDR3 extends over 13 amino acids. CDR1 is SGHNT, CDR2 YYREEE, per germline (reference sequence). CDR3: CASSPFGGNGYTF. The CDR3 DNA is TGTGCCAGCAGCCCTTTCGGGGGAAATGGCTACACCTTC.

The chain links TRBV5-6 to TRBJ1-3, with D uncertain. This CDR3 is built from 16 residues. Germline loops: CDR1 SGHDT, CDR2 YYEEEE. V lost 4 bases and J 0 bases, leaving 14 bases between the germline ends. CDR3 nucleotide sequence: TGTGCCAGCAGCCCCCGGACCGAGGGCTCTGGAAACACCATATATTTT. Amino acid sequence: CASSPRTEGSGNTIYF.

CDR3 sequence reads: CASSSPTETATDTQYF. The DNA for the CDR3 is TGCGCCAGCAGCTCCCCGACAGAGACAGCCACAGATACGCAGTATTTT. The chain employs TRBV5-1 and TRBJ2-3, with a weak D call TRBD1 (5 bases). V was trimmed by 3 bases and J by 2 bases, leaving 16 bases between them. CDR3 length: 16 residues. Germline V CDR1 and CDR2: SGHRS, YFSETQ.

This clone appeared a single time. The gene calls are TRBV7-3 and TRBJ2-2; TRBD2 might be the D (6 bases). Germline V lookup: CDR1 SGHTA, CDR2 FQGTGA. The CDR3 extends over 14 amino acids. The V end was cut by 5 bases, the J end by 4 bases, with 11 bases between. The CDR3 reads CASSRGTSTGELFF. The CDR3 DNA follows: TGTGCCAGCAGCCGGGGGACTTCCACCGGGGAGCTGTTTTTT.

The chain couples TRBV9 to TRBJ2-2; perhaps TRBD1 as D (7 bases). From germline, CDR1 is SGDLS and CDR2 YYNGEE. V was shortened by 3 bases and J by 7 bases, with 16 bases between the two germline ends. CDR3 size: 15 residues. CDR3 region: CASSAEGQLDGELFF. The CDR3 nucleotides read TGTGCCAGCAGCGCGGAGGGACAGCTCGACGGGGAGCTGTTTTTT.

This chain joins TRBV7-9 and TRBJ1-4; no clear D gene. Germline V CDR1 and CDR2: SEHNR, FQNEAQ (reference sequence). V lost 1 base and J lost 0, with 6 bases in between. This CDR3 has 15 residues. CDR3 in DNA: TGTGCCAGCAGCTTAGTGTCTCCAACTAATGAAAAACTGTTTTTT. Its translation: CASSLVSPTNEKLFF.

The V call is TRBV19, the J call TRBJ1-6; D unclear. Germline loops: CDR1 LNHDA, CDR2 SQIVND (reference sequence). CDR3 length: 14 residues. Deletions cut 5 bases from V and 10 bases from J, with 15 bases between. The CDR3 nucleotides are TGTGCCAGTAGTGATACGTCAGGAAAATCACCCCTCCACTTT. Its translation: CASSDTSGKSPLHF. Full variable domain (missing parts from reference TRBV19 and TRBJ1-6): DGGITQSPKYLFRKEGQNVTLSCEQNLNHDAMYWYRQDPGQGLRLIYYSQIVNDFQKGDIAEGYSVSREKKESFPLTVTSAQKNPTAFYLCASSDTSGKSPLHFGNGTRLTVT.

The chain combines TRBV6-1 with TRBJ1-1; D gene unclear. CDR3 length equals 13 residues. V shed 1 base and J shed 8 bases, with 11 bases lying between them. Germline V gene data show CDR1 as MNHNS and CDR2 as SASEGT. CDR3 nucleotides: TGTGCCAGCAGTGAAGGCGGGAGGAGGGAAGCTTTCTTT. Translating gives CASSEGGRREAFF.

This chain joins TRBV18 and TRBJ1-2; 9 bases align to TRBD1. The ends lost 4 bases at V and 5 bases at J; junction bases unmatched: 8. This CDR3 comprises 15 residues. CDR1 is KGHSH and CDR2 is LQKENI in the germline V gene. This chain's CDR3 is CASSLDRGNLYGYTF. CDR3 DNA sequence: TGTGCCAGCTCACTCGACAGGGGGAACCTTTATGGCTACACCTTC.

The chain recombines TRBV6-4 with TRBJ2-1; TRBD2 matches at 8 bases. Trimming at V came to 3 bases and at J to 9 bases, leaving 7 bases not matched to a gene. The CDR3 extends over 14 amino acids. Germline-derived CDR1 and CDR2 are MRHNA and SNTAGT. CDR3 protein: CASSESAGESEQFF. The CDR3 DNA sequence: TGTGCCAGCAGTGAGTCAGCGGGGGAGAGTGAGCAGTTCTTC.

V gene TRBV7-8 combines with J gene TRBJ2-5; 7 bases map to TRBD1. Germline lookup yields CDR1 SGHVS and CDR2 FQNEAQ. The CDR3 consists of 14 residues. Unmatched junction bases numbered 5, after V lost 3 bases and J lost 4 bases. DNA of the CDR3: TGTGCCAGCAGCTTGTGGACAGGAATAGAGACCCAGTACTTC. Amino acids: CASSLWTGIETQYF.